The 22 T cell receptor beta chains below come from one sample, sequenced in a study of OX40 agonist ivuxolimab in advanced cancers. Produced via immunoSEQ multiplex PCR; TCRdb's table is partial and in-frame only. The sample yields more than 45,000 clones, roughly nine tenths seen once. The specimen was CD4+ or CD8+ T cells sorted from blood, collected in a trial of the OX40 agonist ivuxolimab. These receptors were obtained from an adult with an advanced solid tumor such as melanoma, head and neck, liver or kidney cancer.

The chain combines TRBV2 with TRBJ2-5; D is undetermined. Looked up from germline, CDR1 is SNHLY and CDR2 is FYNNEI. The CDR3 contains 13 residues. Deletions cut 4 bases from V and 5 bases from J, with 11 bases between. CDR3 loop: CASSAWAGETQYF. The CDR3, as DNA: TGTGCCAGCAGTGCATGGGCTGGGGAGACCCAGTACTTC.

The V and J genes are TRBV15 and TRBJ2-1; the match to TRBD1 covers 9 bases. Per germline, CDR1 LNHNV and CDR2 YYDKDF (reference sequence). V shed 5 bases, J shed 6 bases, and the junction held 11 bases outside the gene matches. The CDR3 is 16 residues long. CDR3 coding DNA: TGTGCCACCAGCCACCAGGGACAGGGCAGATCCAATGAGCAGTTCTTC. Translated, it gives CATSHQGQGRSNEQFF.

CDR3 sequence: CASSMGTGKAYEQYF. CDR3 DNA sequence: TGTGCCAGTAGTATGGGGACAGGGAAGGCCTACGAGCAGTACTTC. This rearrangement joins TRBV19 to TRBJ2-7; 9 bases line up with TRBD1. CDR3 length: 15 residues. Germline lookup yields CDR1 LNHDA and CDR2 SQIVND (reference sequence). Germline trimming cut 3 bases from V and 2 bases from J; bases unmatched to any gene: 5.

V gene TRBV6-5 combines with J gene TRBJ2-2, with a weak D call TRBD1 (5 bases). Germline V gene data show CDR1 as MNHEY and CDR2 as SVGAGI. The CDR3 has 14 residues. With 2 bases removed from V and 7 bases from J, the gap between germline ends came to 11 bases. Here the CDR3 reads CASSYKGRVGELFF. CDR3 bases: TGTGCCAGCAGTTACAAGGGCAGGGTCGGGGAGCTGTTTTTT.

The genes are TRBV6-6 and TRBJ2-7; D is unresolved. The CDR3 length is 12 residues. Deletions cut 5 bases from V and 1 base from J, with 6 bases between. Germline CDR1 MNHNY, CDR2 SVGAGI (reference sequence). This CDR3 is CASSGTSYEQYF. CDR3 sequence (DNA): TGTGCCAGCAGTGGCACATCCTACGAGCAGTACTTC.

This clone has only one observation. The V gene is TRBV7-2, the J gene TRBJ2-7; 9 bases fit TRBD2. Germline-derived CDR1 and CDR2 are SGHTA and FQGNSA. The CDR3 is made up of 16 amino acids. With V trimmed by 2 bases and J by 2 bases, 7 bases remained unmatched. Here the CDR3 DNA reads TGTGCCAGCAGCTTACGGGGGACTAGCTTTGCCTACGAGCAGTACTTC. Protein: CASSLRGTSFAYEQYF.

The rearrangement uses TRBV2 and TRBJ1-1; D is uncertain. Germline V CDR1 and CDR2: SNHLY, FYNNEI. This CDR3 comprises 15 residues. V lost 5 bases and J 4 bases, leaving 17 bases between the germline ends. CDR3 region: CASSPQKGVPTEAFF. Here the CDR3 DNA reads TGTGCCAGCAGTCCCCAGAAGGGAGTACCCACTGAAGCTTTCTTT.

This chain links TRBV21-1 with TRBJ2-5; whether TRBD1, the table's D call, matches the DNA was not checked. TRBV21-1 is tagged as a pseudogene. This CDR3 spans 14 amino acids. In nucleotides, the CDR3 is TGTGCCAGCAGCCGTAGACAGGGTAGGGAGACCCAGTACTTC. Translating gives CASSRRQGRETQYF.

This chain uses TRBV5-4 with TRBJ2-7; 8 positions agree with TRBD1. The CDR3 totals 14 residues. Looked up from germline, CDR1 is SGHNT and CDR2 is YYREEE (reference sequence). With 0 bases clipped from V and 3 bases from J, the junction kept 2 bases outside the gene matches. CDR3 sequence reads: CASSLGQGLYEQYF. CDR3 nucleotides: TGTGCCAGCAGCTTGGGACAGGGGCTCTACGAGCAGTACTTC.

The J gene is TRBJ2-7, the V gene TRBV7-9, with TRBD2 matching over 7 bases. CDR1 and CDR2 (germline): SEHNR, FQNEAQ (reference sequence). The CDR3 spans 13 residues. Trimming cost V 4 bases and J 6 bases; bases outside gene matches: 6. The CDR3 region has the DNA TGTGCCAGCAGCTCCATGGGGGGGGTCGAGCAGTACTTC. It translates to CASSSMGGVEQYF.

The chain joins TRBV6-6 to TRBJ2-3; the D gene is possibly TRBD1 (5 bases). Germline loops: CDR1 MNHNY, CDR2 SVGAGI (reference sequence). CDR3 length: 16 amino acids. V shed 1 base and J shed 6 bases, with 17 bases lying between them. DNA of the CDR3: TGTGCCAGCAGTTACTTGGGGCCCCTAGGTTCCGATACGCAGTATTTT. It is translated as CASSYLGPLGSDTQYF.

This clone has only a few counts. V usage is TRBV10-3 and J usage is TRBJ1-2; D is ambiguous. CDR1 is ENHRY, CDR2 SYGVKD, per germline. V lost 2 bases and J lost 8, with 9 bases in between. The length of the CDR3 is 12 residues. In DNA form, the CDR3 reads TGTGCCATCAGTGAGCCAGAGACCGGCTACACCTTC. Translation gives CAISEPETGYTF.

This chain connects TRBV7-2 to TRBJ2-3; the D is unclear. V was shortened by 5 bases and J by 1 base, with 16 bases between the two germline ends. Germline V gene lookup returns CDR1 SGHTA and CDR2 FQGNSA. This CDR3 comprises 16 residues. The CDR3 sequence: CASSEPMAGGTDTQYF. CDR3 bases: TGTGCCAGCAGCGAACCGATGGCCGGTGGCACAGATACGCAGTATTTT.

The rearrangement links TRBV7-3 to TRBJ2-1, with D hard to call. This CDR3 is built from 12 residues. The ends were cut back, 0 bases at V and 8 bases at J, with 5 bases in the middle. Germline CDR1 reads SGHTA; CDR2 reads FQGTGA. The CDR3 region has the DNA TGTGCCAGCAGCTTAACGTTCCATGAGCAGTTCTTC. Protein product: CASSLTFHEQFF.

Here the CDR3 DNA reads TGTGCCAGCAGTTACTCCGAACCACTCGAGCAGTACTTC. Translation gives CASSYSEPLEQYF. The V call is TRBV6-6, the J call TRBJ2-7; D gene uncertain. Trimming left V 0 bases short and J 6 bases short, with 9 bases between. This CDR3 has 13 amino acids. Germline V CDR1 and CDR2: MNHNY, SVGAGI (reference sequence).

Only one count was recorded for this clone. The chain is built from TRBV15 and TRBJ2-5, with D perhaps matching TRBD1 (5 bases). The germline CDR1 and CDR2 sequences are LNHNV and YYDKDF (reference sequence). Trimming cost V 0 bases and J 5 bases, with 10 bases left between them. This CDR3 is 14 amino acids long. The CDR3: CATSREGQGETQYF. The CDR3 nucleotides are TGTGCCACCAGCAGAGAGGGGCAGGGCGAGACCCAGTACTTC.

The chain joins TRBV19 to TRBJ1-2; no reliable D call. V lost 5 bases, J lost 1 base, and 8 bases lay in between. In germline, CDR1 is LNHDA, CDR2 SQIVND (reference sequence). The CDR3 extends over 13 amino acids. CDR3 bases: TGTGCCAGTAGTCTTAGCGGTAACTATGGCTACACCTTC. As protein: CASSLSGNYGYTF.

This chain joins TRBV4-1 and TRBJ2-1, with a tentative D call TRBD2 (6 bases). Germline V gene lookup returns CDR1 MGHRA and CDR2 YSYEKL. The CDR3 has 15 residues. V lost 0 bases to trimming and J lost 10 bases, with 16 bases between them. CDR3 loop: CASSQDAQGGNEQFF. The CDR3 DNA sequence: TGCGCCAGCAGCCAAGACGCCCAGGGAGGTAACGAGCAGTTCTTC.

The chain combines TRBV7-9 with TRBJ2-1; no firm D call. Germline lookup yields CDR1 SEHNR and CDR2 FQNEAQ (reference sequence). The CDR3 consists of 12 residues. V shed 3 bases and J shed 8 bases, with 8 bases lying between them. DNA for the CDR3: TGTGCCAGCAGCTTTCTTCCGCATGAGCAGTTCTTC. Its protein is CASSFLPHEQFF.

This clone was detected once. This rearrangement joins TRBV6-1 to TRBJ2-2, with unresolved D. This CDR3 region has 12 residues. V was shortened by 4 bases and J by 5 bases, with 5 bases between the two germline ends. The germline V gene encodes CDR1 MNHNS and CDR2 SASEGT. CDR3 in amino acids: CASSVGTGELFF. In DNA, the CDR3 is TGTGCCAGCAGTGTCGGAACCGGGGAGCTGTTTTTT.

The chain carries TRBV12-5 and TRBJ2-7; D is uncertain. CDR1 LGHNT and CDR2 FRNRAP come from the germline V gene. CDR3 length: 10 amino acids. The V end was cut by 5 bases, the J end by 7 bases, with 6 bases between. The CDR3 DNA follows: TGTGCTAGTGGTCCTGGGGAGCAGTACTTC. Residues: CASGPGEQYF. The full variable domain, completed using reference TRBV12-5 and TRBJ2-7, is DARVTQTPRHKVTEMGQEVTMRCQPILGHNTVFWYRQTMMQGLELLAYFRNRAPLDDSGMPKDRFSAEMPDATLATLKIQPSEPRDSAVYFCASGPGEQYFGPGTRLTVT.

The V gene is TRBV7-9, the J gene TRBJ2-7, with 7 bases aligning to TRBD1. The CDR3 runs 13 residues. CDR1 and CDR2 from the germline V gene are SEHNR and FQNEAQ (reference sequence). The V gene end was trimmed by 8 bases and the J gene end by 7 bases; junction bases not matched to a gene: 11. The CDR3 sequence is CASATGALIEQYF. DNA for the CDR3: TGTGCCAGCGCCACAGGGGCTTTAATTGAGCAGTACTTC. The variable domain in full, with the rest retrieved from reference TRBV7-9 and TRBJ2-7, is DTGVSQNPRHKITKRGQNVTFRCDPISEHNRLYWYRQTLGQGPEFLTYFQNEAQLEKSRLLSDRFSAERPKGSFSTLEIQRTEQGDSAMYLCASATGALIEQYFGPGTRLTVT.